This T cell receptor (beta chain) is drawn from a study of blood T cells in healthy people across ages. Points on this clonotype: Its target is unknown.

Combining a sample-barcoded 5' primer with a J-beta primer mix, a second PCR ran for roughly 7 to 12 cycles. Each sample provided no less than 3 million CDR3-containing paired-end reads. MiXCR, applied by TCRdb to the 5' RACE reads, yields one record per CDR3 protein. The sample consists of about 780,000 distinct CDR3 sequences, about 46% of them appearing once. V was clipped by 0 bases and J by 4 bases, with 15 bases between them. This CDR3 is built from 16 residues. Per germline, CDR1 LGHNA and CDR2 YSLEER. Study outcomes and limitations: A roughly linear fall in TCR beta diversity per million T cells was seen with increasing age.

Sequenced sample: blood. V usage is TRBV4-3 and J usage is TRBJ1-2; tentatively, D is TRBD1 (5 bases). The TCR sequence derives from a man older than 75 in good health. The CDR3, as DNA: TGCGCCAGCAGCCAAGATCGTTCAGGGCCCGGCTATGGCTACACCTTC. Translated: CASSQDRSGPGYGYTF.